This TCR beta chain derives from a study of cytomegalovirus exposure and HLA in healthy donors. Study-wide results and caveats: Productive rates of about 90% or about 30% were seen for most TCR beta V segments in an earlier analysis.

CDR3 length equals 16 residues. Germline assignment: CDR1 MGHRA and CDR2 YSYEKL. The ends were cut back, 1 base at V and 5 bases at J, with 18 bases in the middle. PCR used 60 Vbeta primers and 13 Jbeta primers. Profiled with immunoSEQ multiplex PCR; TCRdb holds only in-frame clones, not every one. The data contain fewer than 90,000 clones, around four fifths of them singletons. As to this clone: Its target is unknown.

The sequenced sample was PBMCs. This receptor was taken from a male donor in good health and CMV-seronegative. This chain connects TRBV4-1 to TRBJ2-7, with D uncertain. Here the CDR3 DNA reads TGCGCCAGCAGCCAAGGTCCCGGTACTCCTCACCACGAGCAGTACTTC. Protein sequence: CASSQGPGTPHHEQYF.